What follows are 16 T cell receptor beta chains derived from one specimen sequenced in a study of cytomegalovirus exposure and HLA in healthy donors. Profiled with immunoSEQ multiplex PCR; TCRdb holds only in-frame clones, not every one. The table lists under 130,000 clones, 70% to 90% of them singletons. The sample taken for sequencing was PBMCs. These receptors all stem from a woman between 18 and 30 years old in good health and CMV-seropositive.

The chain has TRBV29-1 and TRBJ1-2, with TRBD1 identical over 12 bases. The CDR3 extends over 13 amino acids. Germline values: CDR1 SQVTM, CDR2 ANQGSEA. The V and J ends lost 7 bases and 3 bases, in that order; junction bases with no gene match: 3. For the CDR3, the DNA is TGCAGCGCTCGGGACAGGGGGCACTATGGCTACACCTTC. Translating gives CSARDRGHYGYTF.

The chain couples TRBV5-6 to TRBJ2-7, with TRBD1 identical over 8 bases. The V segment lost 5 bases and the J segment 6 bases; nucleotides outside the gene matches: 13. The germline gives CDR1 SGHDT, CDR2 YYEEEE. The CDR3 runs 15 residues. The CDR3 loop reads CASRVRGRNLGEQYF. CDR3 DNA sequence: TGTGCCAGCAGGGTCAGGGGGCGCAACCTGGGCGAGCAGTACTTC.

The V and J genes are TRBV2 and TRBJ1-6; D may be TRBD1 (5 bases). CDR3 length equals 16 residues. Germline V lookup: CDR1 SNHLY, CDR2 FYNNEI. V lost 5 bases to trimming and J lost 0 bases, with 11 bases between them. CDR3 protein: CASSPQASSYNSPLHF. The CDR3 DNA is TGTGCCAGCAGTCCACAGGCGAGCTCCTATAATTCACCCCTCCACTTT. Full variable domain (missing parts from reference TRBV2 and TRBJ1-6): EPEVTQTPSHQVTQMGQEVILRCVPISNHLYFYWYRQILGQKVEFLVSFYNNEISEKSEIFDDQFSVERPDGSNFTLKIRSTKLEDSAMYFCASSPQASSYNSPLHFGNGTRLTVT.

J is TRBJ2-7 and V is TRBV5-6, with 15 nucleotides matching TRBD2. The germline CDR1 and CDR2 sequences are SGHDT and YYEEEE. The V segment lost 2 bases and the J segment 2 bases; nucleotides outside the gene matches: 2. The CDR3 spans 16 residues. Written as DNA, the CDR3 is TGTGCCAGCAGCTTACGGACTAGCGGGAGGGCCTACGAGCAGTACTTC. Amino acids: CASSLRTSGRAYEQYF. Looking up the rest from reference TRBV5-6 and TRBJ2-7 gives the full variable domain: DAGVTQSPTHLIKTRGQQVTLRCSPKSGHDTVSWYQQALGQGPQFIFQYYEEEERQRGNFPDRFSGHQFPNYSSELNVNALLLGDSALYLCASSLRTSGRAYEQYFGPGTRLTVT.

This clone was counted once. The gene calls are TRBV13 and TRBJ2-1; TRBD2 is a possible D gene (6 bases). V dropped 5 bases and J dropped 0 bases, with 11 bases sitting between them. Germline V lookup: CDR1 PRHDT, CDR2 FYEKMQ (reference sequence). CDR3 length: 15 residues. The CDR3 region is CASSIRRGSYNEQFF. CDR3 DNA sequence: TGTGCCAGCAGCATTAGGCGGGGCTCCTACAATGAGCAGTTCTTC.

This clone was seen only a few times. This chain uses TRBV6-1 with TRBJ2-3; TRBD1 aligns across 8 bases. V trimming: 5 bases; J trimming: 4 bases; junction bases outside the gene matches: 8. Germline values: CDR1 MNHNS, CDR2 SASEGT. The CDR3 is 15 residues long. In nucleotides, the CDR3 is TGTGCCAGCAGTCCCTCCGTGACAGGGGCAGATACGCAGTATTTT. Protein product: CASSPSVTGADTQYF.

This sequence joins TRBV5-1 and TRBJ2-7; 12 positions match TRBD2. CDR1 is SGHRS and CDR2 is YFSETQ in the germline V gene. This CDR3 is 15 amino acids long. The V gene end was trimmed by 0 bases and the J gene end by 2 bases; junction bases not matched to a gene: 0. CDR3 coding DNA: TGCGCCAGCAGCTTGGGGACTAGCGGGACCTACGAGCAGTACTTC. Amino acids: CASSLGTSGTYEQYF.

The chain uses TRBV11-2 and TRBJ2-5; D may be TRBD2 (6 bases). This CDR3 comprises 14 residues. The V gene's germline CDR1 is SGHAT and CDR2 FQNNGV. Trimming pared 6 bases from V and 1 base from J, leaving 12 bases between. DNA of the CDR3: TGTGCCAGCAGTTTGCAGGGAGGCCAAGAGACCCAGTACTTC. It yields the protein CASSLQGGQETQYF.

This clone was picked up one time. The chain recombines TRBV23-1 with TRBJ2-2, with TRBD1 matching 7 bases. TRBV23-1 is recorded as an ORF, its role being uncertain. The CDR3 runs to 17 residues. The J segment lost 4 bases and the V segment lost 0 bases, leaving 8 bases of the junction unmatched. CDR3 loop: CASSQSGDSLGTGELFF. In nucleotides, the CDR3 is TGCGCCAGCAGTCAATCTGGGGACAGTCTGGGCACCGGGGAGCTGTTTTTT.

The J gene is TRBJ1-2, the V gene TRBV2; possibly TRBD1 for D (6 bases). The CDR3 consists of 12 residues. The germline V gene encodes CDR1 SNHLY and CDR2 FYNNEI. V dropped 7 bases and J dropped 1 base, with 7 bases sitting between them. CDR3 sequence (DNA): TGTGCCAGCAAGGGACATAACTATGGCTACACCTTC. Protein product: CASKGHNYGYTF.

In its sample, this clone was seen once. This chain connects TRBV28 to TRBJ1-5, with no clear D. V was shortened by 6 bases and J by 4 bases, with 7 bases between the two germline ends. CDR1 is MDHEN, CDR2 SYDVKM, per germline. CDR3 size: 12 residues. This CDR3 reads CASSLRNQPQHF. CDR3 DNA: TGTGCCAGCAGCTTGCGGAATCAGCCCCAGCATTTT.

The V and J genes are TRBV2 and TRBJ2-7; 8 nucleotides align to TRBD2. Unmatched junction bases numbered 9, after V lost 8 bases and J lost 3 bases. The CDR3 is 14 residues long. Germline CDR1 SNHLY, CDR2 FYNNEI. The CDR3 DNA sequence: TGTGCCAGCGGAGAGCGGGAGATGAGCTACGAGCAGTACTTC. Protein sequence: CASGEREMSYEQYF. Full variable domain (missing parts from reference TRBV2 and TRBJ2-7): EPEVTQTPSHQVTQMGQEVILRCVPISNHLYFYWYRQILGQKVEFLVSFYNNEISEKSEIFDDQFSVERPDGSNFTLKIRSTKLEDSAMYFCASGEREMSYEQYFGPGTRLTVT.

This clone was seen just once. The CDR3 sequence: CASSQGEAGPADEQYF. The CDR3 region has the DNA TGTGCCAGCAGCCAAGGGGAAGCGGGACCCGCCGACGAGCAGTACTTC. The chain recombines TRBV4-2 with TRBJ2-7; 7 bases are shared with TRBD2. Germline CDR1 LGHNA, CDR2 YNFKEQ. V was clipped by 1 base and J by 5 bases; unmatched bases: 11. The CDR3 length is 16 residues.

In DNA form, the CDR3 reads TGTGCCAGCAGTTTACAGGGGCTCGGTGAAAAACTGTTTTTT. Translating gives CASSLQGLGEKLFF. The rearrangement joins TRBV27 to TRBJ1-4; possible D gene TRBD1, 6 bases. CDR3 length: 14 amino acids. Deletions cut 2 bases from V and 7 bases from J, with 11 bases between. CDR1 is MNHEY and CDR2 is SMNVEV in the germline V gene (reference sequence).

The V call is TRBV28, the J call TRBJ2-7; possible D gene TRBD1, 5 bases. The CDR3 contains 16 residues. Germline assignment: CDR1 MDHEN and CDR2 SYDVKM. With 4 bases removed from V and 0 bases from J, the gap between germline ends came to 16 bases. The CDR3: CASSYSFRENSYEQYF. The CDR3, as DNA: TGTGCCAGCAGTTACTCCTTCAGGGAAAACTCCTACGAGCAGTACTTC.

The chain recombines TRBV11-2 with TRBJ1-3; 9 bases line up with TRBD1. The CDR3 has 17 residues. In germline, CDR1 is SGHAT, CDR2 FQNNGV. The V gene end was trimmed by 5 bases and the J gene end by 0 bases; junction bases not matched to a gene: 8. The CDR3 nucleotides read TGTGCCAGCAGCCGGGACAGGGTGTCAAGCTCTGGAAACACCATATATTTT. Amino acids: CASSRDRVSSSGNTIYF.